This is a list of T cell receptor beta chains from one sample in a study of blood T cell repertoires in COVID-19. TCRdb keeps only in-frame clones here, not all; method: immunoSEQ multiplex PCR. The sample has some 420,000 clones, 75% to 90% seen once; the top ten hold 1.1%. The sequenced material came from PBMCs or T cells enriched from blood (not recorded which). These receptors were collected from a man aged 30 to 45 who had recovered from COVID-19. Both conserved end residues are part of each CDR3. Fields, in order: CDR3 DNA, CDR3 protein, J gene, D gene, clone size, V gene. The D gene is left open where the match is weak. Where a row states a size, it is once, few, many or the class of an expanded clone; other rows omit it.

cdr3_nt: TGTGCCACCAGTCCGGGACAAAACTACGAGCAGTACTTC; cdr3_aa: CATSPGQNYEQYF; j_call: TRBJ2-7; d_call: -; clone_size: once; v_call: TRBV24-1
cdr3_nt: TGTGCCAGCAGTTCGCGGGGGAATTACAATGAGCAGTTCTTC; cdr3_aa: CASSSRGNYNEQFF; j_call: TRBJ2-1; d_call: TRBD2; clone_size: -; v_call: TRBV6-5
cdr3_nt: TGTGCCTGGAGTGCGACTAGCGGGGCCGGGGAGCTGTTTTTT; cdr3_aa: CAWSATSGAGELFF; j_call: TRBJ2-2; d_call: TRBD2; clone_size: -; v_call: TRBV30
cdr3_nt: TGTGCCAGTAGTATTGGTCGTGGCGGACTTAATGAAAAACTGTTTTTT; cdr3_aa: CASSIGRGGLNEKLFF; j_call: TRBJ1-4; d_call: -; clone_size: -; v_call: TRBV19
cdr3_nt: TGTGCCAGTAGTATAGGACAGGGAACGGAGACCCAGTACTTC; cdr3_aa: CASSIGQGTETQYF; j_call: TRBJ2-5; d_call: TRBD1; clone_size: once; v_call: TRBV19
cdr3_nt: TGTGCCAGCACGAACAGGGGTATTAATGGCTACACCTTC; cdr3_aa: CASTNRGINGYTF; j_call: TRBJ1-2; d_call: TRBD1; clone_size: -; v_call: TRBV12-3/TRBV12-4
cdr3_nt: TGTGCCTGGAAGGGACAGGGGAATTCACCCCTCCACTTT; cdr3_aa: CAWKGQGNSPLHF; j_call: TRBJ1-6; d_call: TRBD1; clone_size: -; v_call: TRBV30
cdr3_nt: TGTGCCAGCATTCCTGTTAGCGGGAGGGGAACCTACGAGCAGTACTTC; cdr3_aa: CASIPVSGRGTYEQYF; j_call: TRBJ2-7; d_call: TRBD2; clone_size: -; v_call: TRBV28
cdr3_nt: TGTGCCTGGAGTAGCGAAGTGGAGACCGGGGAGCTGTTTTTT; cdr3_aa: CAWSSEVETGELFF; j_call: TRBJ2-2; d_call: -; clone_size: -; v_call: TRBV30
cdr3_nt: TGTGCCAGCAGCAACCCCGCGGCTGCACCGCCCTACAATGAGCAGTTCTTC; cdr3_aa: CASSNPAAAPPYNEQFF; j_call: TRBJ2-1; d_call: -; clone_size: -; v_call: TRBV7-9
cdr3_nt: TGTGCCAGCAGCTTAGGGGTCCCATCCGGAGCCCAGTACTTC; cdr3_aa: CASSLGVPSGAQYF; j_call: TRBJ2-5; d_call: -; clone_size: -; v_call: TRBV11-2
cdr3_nt: TGTGCCAGCTCAACACCCTACGAACAGGGTCTCAATTCACCCCTCCACTTT; cdr3_aa: CASSTPYEQGLNSPLHF; j_call: TRBJ1-6; d_call: -; clone_size: -; v_call: TRBV18
cdr3_nt: TGTGCCAGCAGATTAGACAGAATCGTTTTAGATACGCAGTATTTT; cdr3_aa: CASRLDRIVLDTQYF; j_call: TRBJ2-3; d_call: -; clone_size: once; v_call: TRBV28
cdr3_nt: TGTGCCAGCAGCTCGCCGGGACAGGGTGTAACTGAAGCTTTCTTT; cdr3_aa: CASSSPGQGVTEAFF; j_call: TRBJ1-1; d_call: TRBD1; clone_size: -; v_call: TRBV5-5
cdr3_nt: TGTGCCAGCATAGGGGGAAACACCGGGGAGCTGTTTTTT; cdr3_aa: CASIGGNTGELFF; j_call: TRBJ2-2; d_call: -; clone_size: -; v_call: TRBV25-1
cdr3_nt: TGCGCCAGCAGCTCGACAGGGGATGCCAAAAACATTCAGTACTTC; cdr3_aa: CASSSTGDAKNIQYF; j_call: TRBJ2-4; d_call: TRBD1; clone_size: -; v_call: TRBV5-1
cdr3_nt: TGTGCCAGCTCCTTTAGCGGGAGGGGGAACACCGGGGAGCTGTTTTTT; cdr3_aa: CASSFSGRGNTGELFF; j_call: TRBJ2-2; d_call: TRBD2; clone_size: -; v_call: TRBV28
cdr3_nt: TGTGCCAGCAGTCCAGGGGGGCCTCTAAGGTATGGCTACACCTTC; cdr3_aa: CASSPGGPLRYGYTF; j_call: TRBJ1-2; d_call: TRBD1; clone_size: -; v_call: TRBV28
cdr3_nt: TGTGCCAGCAGCTGGAGATTGGGACAGGGGGCAAACACTGAAGCTTTCTTT; cdr3_aa: CASSWRLGQGANTEAFF; j_call: TRBJ1-1; d_call: TRBD1; clone_size: -; v_call: TRBV5-8
cdr3_nt: TGTGCCAGCAGCGGAACAGGGGCGGGTCAGCCCCAGCATTTT; cdr3_aa: CASSGTGAGQPQHF; j_call: TRBJ1-5; d_call: TRBD1; clone_size: -; v_call: TRBV5-6
cdr3_nt: TGTGCCATCAGTGAGTTGAAGGCTAGCGGGAGGGACTCCCTTAGCACAGATACGCAGTATTTT; cdr3_aa: CAISELKASGRDSLSTDTQYF; j_call: TRBJ2-3; d_call: TRBD2; clone_size: -; v_call: TRBV10-3
cdr3_nt: TGTGCTAGCAGCTTAGACCGAGCCACAGATACGCAGTATTTT; cdr3_aa: CASSLDRATDTQYF; j_call: TRBJ2-3; d_call: -; clone_size: -; v_call: TRBV7-7
cdr3_nt: TGTGCCAGTAGTATACCACAGGGTACTAATCAGCCCCAGCATTTT; cdr3_aa: CASSIPQGTNQPQHF; j_call: TRBJ1-5; d_call: -; clone_size: once; v_call: TRBV19
cdr3_nt: TGTGCCAGCAGCTTTTCCGACGAGCAGTACTTC; cdr3_aa: CASSFSDEQYF; j_call: TRBJ2-7; d_call: -; clone_size: -; v_call: TRBV7-2
cdr3_nt: TGTGCCAGCAGCCAAGATGGGGGGGCTTGGAAAGGCTACACCTTC; cdr3_aa: CASSQDGGAWKGYTF; j_call: TRBJ1-2; d_call: -; clone_size: -; v_call: TRBV3-1/TRBV3-2
cdr3_nt: TGTGCCAGCGCAAGGACAGGGGGCTCTCAGCCCCAGCATTTT; cdr3_aa: CASARTGGSQPQHF; j_call: TRBJ1-5; d_call: TRBD1; clone_size: -; v_call: TRBV19
cdr3_nt: TGCAGCGTTGAGGGACTAGCGACAGTTAGCACAGATACGCAGTATTTT; cdr3_aa: CSVEGLATVSTDTQYF; j_call: TRBJ2-3; d_call: TRBD2; clone_size: -; v_call: TRBV29-1
cdr3_nt: TGTGCCAGCAGGGGCGACAGGGGACATTCACCCCTCCACTTT; cdr3_aa: CASRGDRGHSPLHF; j_call: TRBJ1-6; d_call: TRBD1; clone_size: -; v_call: TRBV11-2
cdr3_nt: TGCGCCAGCAGCTTGGGGGACAATACTGCTGCAACTAATGAAAAACTGTTTTTT; cdr3_aa: CASSLGDNTAATNEKLFF; j_call: TRBJ1-4; d_call: -; clone_size: -; v_call: TRBV5-1
cdr3_nt: TGTGCCAGCAGTGATGGAGCGATAGTTCCTGGGGCCAACGTCCTGACTTTC; cdr3_aa: CASSDGAIVPGANVLTF; j_call: TRBJ2-6; d_call: -; clone_size: -; v_call: TRBV2
cdr3_nt: TGCAGCGTTTCCAGACTAGGGCTTAATTCACCCCTCCACTTT; cdr3_aa: CSVSRLGLNSPLHF; j_call: TRBJ1-6; d_call: -; clone_size: -; v_call: TRBV29-1
cdr3_nt: TGTGCCAGCAGCTTGCCCTATGAAGAGACCCAGTACTTC; cdr3_aa: CASSLPYEETQYF; j_call: TRBJ2-5; d_call: -; clone_size: -; v_call: TRBV5-5
cdr3_nt: TGTGCCAGTATAGCCAGGGGGGATTTTAGCAATCAGCCCCAGCATTTT; cdr3_aa: CASIARGDFSNQPQHF; j_call: TRBJ1-5; d_call: TRBD1; clone_size: -; v_call: TRBV19
cdr3_nt: TGTGCCAGCAGCACAGGGATCCGCAATGAGCAGTTCTTC; cdr3_aa: CASSTGIRNEQFF; j_call: TRBJ2-1; d_call: -; clone_size: -; v_call: TRBV6-4
cdr3_nt: TGTGCCAGCAGTGATTGGGCAGGGCTGGAGACCCAGTACTTC; cdr3_aa: CASSDWAGLETQYF; j_call: TRBJ2-5; d_call: -; clone_size: once; v_call: TRBV2
cdr3_nt: TGTGCCAGCAGCTTGAGCAGGGTTAACTATGGCTACACCTTC; cdr3_aa: CASSLSRVNYGYTF; j_call: TRBJ1-2; d_call: -; clone_size: -; v_call: TRBV5-6
cdr3_nt: TGCAGCGTTGGCGGGAGGGCCGCCTCCTACAATGAGCAGTTCTTC; cdr3_aa: CSVGGRAASYNEQFF; j_call: TRBJ2-1; d_call: TRBD2; clone_size: -; v_call: TRBV29-1
cdr3_nt: TGTGCCAGCAGCCAAGATGGGACAGGGTTCTACGAGCAGTACTTC; cdr3_aa: CASSQDGTGFYEQYF; j_call: TRBJ2-7; d_call: TRBD1; clone_size: -; v_call: TRBV4-2
cdr3_nt: TGTGCCTGGAGGGGACAGGGGGACGAGCAGTACTTC; cdr3_aa: CAWRGQGDEQYF; j_call: TRBJ2-7; d_call: TRBD1; clone_size: -; v_call: TRBV30
cdr3_nt: TGTGCCAGCTCCCGAACGGGACAAGAGACCCAGTACTTC; cdr3_aa: CASSRTGQETQYF; j_call: TRBJ2-5; d_call: -; clone_size: once; v_call: TRBV18
cdr3_nt: TGTGCCAGCAGGGGGGGGTACAATGAGCAGTTCTTC; cdr3_aa: CASRGGYNEQFF; j_call: TRBJ2-1; d_call: TRBD2; clone_size: -; v_call: TRBV6-5
cdr3_nt: TGTGCCAGCAGCTATCAGGGTGGCTCCTACGAGCAGTACTTC; cdr3_aa: CASSYQGGSYEQYF; j_call: TRBJ2-7; d_call: -; clone_size: -; v_call: TRBV6-5
cdr3_nt: TGCGCCAGTACCGGGACTAGCGGGAGAGGTGAGCAGTTCTTC; cdr3_aa: CASTGTSGRGEQFF; j_call: TRBJ2-1; d_call: TRBD2; clone_size: -; v_call: TRBV5-1
cdr3_nt: TGTGCCAGCTCACCACCGGGAAGCGGGGGCTTATACGAGCAGTACTTC; cdr3_aa: CASSPPGSGGLYEQYF; j_call: TRBJ2-7; d_call: TRBD2; clone_size: -; v_call: TRBV18
cdr3_nt: TGCGCCAGCAGCCTAAGAGAGGGCCTCGCCTACGAGCAGTACTTC; cdr3_aa: CASSLREGLAYEQYF; j_call: TRBJ2-7; d_call: -; clone_size: -; v_call: TRBV4-1
cdr3_nt: TGTGCCAGCAGGCTCATTAGTTCCACTGAAGCTTTCTTT; cdr3_aa: CASRLISSTEAFF; j_call: TRBJ1-1; d_call: -; clone_size: -; v_call: TRBV7-9
cdr3_nt: TGTGCCAGCAGCCAAGATGGGGGCAGGGGGGGCAATCAGCCCCAGCATTTT; cdr3_aa: CASSQDGGRGGNQPQHF; j_call: TRBJ1-5; d_call: TRBD1; clone_size: -; v_call: TRBV3-1/TRBV3-2
cdr3_nt: TGCGCCAGCAGCCAAGCTCAGGGGCGCCACGAGCAGTACTTC; cdr3_aa: CASSQAQGRHEQYF; j_call: TRBJ2-7; d_call: -; clone_size: -; v_call: TRBV4-1
cdr3_nt: TGTGCCAGCAGCCCTAGCGGAGGACAGCACTTCTATGGCTACACCTTC; cdr3_aa: CASSPSGGQHFYGYTF; j_call: TRBJ1-2; d_call: -; clone_size: -; v_call: TRBV7-9
cdr3_nt: TGCAGCACCGGGACAGGCGATCAGCCCCAGCATTTT; cdr3_aa: CSTGTGDQPQHF; j_call: TRBJ1-5; d_call: TRBD1; clone_size: -; v_call: TRBV29-1
cdr3_nt: TGTGCCAGCAGTTACTTGGGGGAAGACAGGGAACTGTTTTTT; cdr3_aa: CASSYLGEDRELFF; j_call: TRBJ1-4; d_call: TRBD1; clone_size: -; v_call: TRBV6-5
cdr3_nt: TGTGCCAGCAGTTCGGGACAGACGAGCACTGAAGCTTTCTTT; cdr3_aa: CASSSGQTSTEAFF; j_call: TRBJ1-1; d_call: TRBD1; clone_size: -; v_call: TRBV28
cdr3_nt: TGTGCCAGCAGACCTCCGAACAGGGGGCCAGCCGAGCAGTACTTC; cdr3_aa: CASRPPNRGPAEQYF; j_call: TRBJ2-7; d_call: TRBD1; clone_size: -; v_call: TRBV28
cdr3_nt: TGCGCCAGCGCGAAGGGACAGGGAACCTACGAGCAGTACTTC; cdr3_aa: CASAKGQGTYEQYF; j_call: TRBJ2-7; d_call: TRBD1; clone_size: -; v_call: TRBV5-1
cdr3_nt: TGTGCCAGCGAGCCTAGCGGACTAGACAATGAGCAGTTCTTC; cdr3_aa: CASEPSGLDNEQFF; j_call: TRBJ2-1; d_call: TRBD2; clone_size: -; v_call: TRBV5-5
cdr3_nt: TGTGCCAGCAGCCAAGATCATGGGGCGGGAGCGAACACCGGGGAGCTGTTTTTT; cdr3_aa: CASSQDHGAGANTGELFF; j_call: TRBJ2-2; d_call: TRBD2; clone_size: -; v_call: TRBV4-2
cdr3_nt: TGTGCCAGCTCCCGACAGGGCCCAACGGACTACGAGCAGTACTTC; cdr3_aa: CASSRQGPTDYEQYF; j_call: TRBJ2-7; d_call: TRBD1; clone_size: -; v_call: TRBV18
cdr3_nt: TGCGCCAGCAGCCAGGGACTAGCGGGAGCCTCCTACGAGCAGTACTTC; cdr3_aa: CASSQGLAGASYEQYF; j_call: TRBJ2-7; d_call: TRBD2; clone_size: once; v_call: TRBV4-1
cdr3_nt: TGTGCCAGCAGCCAAGGGACAGGGGATCAGCCCCAGCATTTT; cdr3_aa: CASSQGTGDQPQHF; j_call: TRBJ1-5; d_call: TRBD1; clone_size: -; v_call: TRBV3-1/TRBV3-2